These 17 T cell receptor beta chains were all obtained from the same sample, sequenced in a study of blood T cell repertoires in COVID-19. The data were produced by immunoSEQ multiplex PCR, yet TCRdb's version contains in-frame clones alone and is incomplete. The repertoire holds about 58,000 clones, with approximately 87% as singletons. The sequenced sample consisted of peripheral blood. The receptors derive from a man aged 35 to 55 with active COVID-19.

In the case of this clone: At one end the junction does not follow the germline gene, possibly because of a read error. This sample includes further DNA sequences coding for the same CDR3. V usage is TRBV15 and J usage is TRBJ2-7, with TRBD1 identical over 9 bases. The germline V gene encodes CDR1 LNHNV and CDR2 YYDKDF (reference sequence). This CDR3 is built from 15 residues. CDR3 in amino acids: CATSSSLGQGYEQYF. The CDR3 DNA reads TGTGCCACCAGCAGTTCCCTGGGACAGGGCTACGAGCAGTACTTT.

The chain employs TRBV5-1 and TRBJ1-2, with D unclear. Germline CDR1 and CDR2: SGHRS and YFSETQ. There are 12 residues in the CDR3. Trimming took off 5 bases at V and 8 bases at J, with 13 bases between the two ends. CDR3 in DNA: TGCGCCAGCAGTACGGACCCGGGGGGCTACACCTTC. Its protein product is CASSTDPGGYTF.

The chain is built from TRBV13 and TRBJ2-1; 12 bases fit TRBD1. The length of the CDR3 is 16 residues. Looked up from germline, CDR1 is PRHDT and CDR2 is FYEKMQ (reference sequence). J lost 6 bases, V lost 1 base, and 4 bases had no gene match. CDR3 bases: TGTGCCAGCAGCTTAGCCGGGACAGGGGGCGGCAATGAGCAGTTCTTC. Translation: CASSLAGTGGGNEQFF.

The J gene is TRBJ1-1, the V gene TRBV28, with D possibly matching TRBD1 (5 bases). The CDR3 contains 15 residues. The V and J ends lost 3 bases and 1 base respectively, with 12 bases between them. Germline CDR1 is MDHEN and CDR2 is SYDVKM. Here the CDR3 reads CASSFGQGPNTEAFF. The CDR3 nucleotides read TGTGCCAGCAGTTTTGGTCAGGGCCCGAACACTGAAGCTTTCTTT.

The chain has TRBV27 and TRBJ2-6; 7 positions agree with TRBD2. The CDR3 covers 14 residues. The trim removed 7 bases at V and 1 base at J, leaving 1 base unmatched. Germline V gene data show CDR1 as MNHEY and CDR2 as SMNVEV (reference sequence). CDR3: CASKRGSGANVLTF. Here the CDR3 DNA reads TGTGCCAGCAAGCGGGGTTCTGGGGCCAACGTCCTGACTTTC.

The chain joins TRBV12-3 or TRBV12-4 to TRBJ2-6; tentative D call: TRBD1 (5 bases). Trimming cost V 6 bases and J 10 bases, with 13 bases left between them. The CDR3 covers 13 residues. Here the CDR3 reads CASSTSTENVLTF. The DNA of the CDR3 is TGTGCCAGCAGCACCTCGACAGAAAACGTCCTGACTTTC.

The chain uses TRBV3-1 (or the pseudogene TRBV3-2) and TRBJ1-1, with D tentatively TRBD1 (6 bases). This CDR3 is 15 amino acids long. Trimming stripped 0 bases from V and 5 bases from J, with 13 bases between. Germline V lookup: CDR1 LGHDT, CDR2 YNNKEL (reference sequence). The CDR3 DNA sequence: TGTGCCAGCAGCCAAGACTGGGGGCGAGGGACTGAAGCTTTCTTT. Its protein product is CASSQDWGRGTEAFF.

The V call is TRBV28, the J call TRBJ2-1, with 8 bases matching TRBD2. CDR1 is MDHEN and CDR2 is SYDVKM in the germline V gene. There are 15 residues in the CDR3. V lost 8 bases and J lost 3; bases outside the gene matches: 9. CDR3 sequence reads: CASGFLGRGYNEQFF. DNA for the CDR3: TGTGCCAGCGGATTTCTCGGGAGGGGCTACAATGAGCAGTTCTTC.

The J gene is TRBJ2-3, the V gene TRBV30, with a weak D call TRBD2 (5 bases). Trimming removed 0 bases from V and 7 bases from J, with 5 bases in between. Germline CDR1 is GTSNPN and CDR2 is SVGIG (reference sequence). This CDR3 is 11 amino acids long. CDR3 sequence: CAWSVGNTQYF. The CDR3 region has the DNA TGTGCCTGGAGTGTCGGGAATACGCAGTATTTT.

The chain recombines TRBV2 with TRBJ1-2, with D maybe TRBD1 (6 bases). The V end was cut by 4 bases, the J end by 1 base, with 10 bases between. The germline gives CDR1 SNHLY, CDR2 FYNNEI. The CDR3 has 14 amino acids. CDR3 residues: CASSADRINYGYTF. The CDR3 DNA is TGTGCCAGCAGTGCCGACAGGATTAACTATGGCTACACCTTC.

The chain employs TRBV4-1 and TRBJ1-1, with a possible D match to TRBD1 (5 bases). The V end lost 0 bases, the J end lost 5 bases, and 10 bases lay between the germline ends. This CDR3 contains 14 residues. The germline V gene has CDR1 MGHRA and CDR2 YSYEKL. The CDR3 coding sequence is TGCGCCAGCAGCCAAGAGGGGGGGAGAACTGAAGCTTTCTTT. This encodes CASSQEGGRTEAFF.

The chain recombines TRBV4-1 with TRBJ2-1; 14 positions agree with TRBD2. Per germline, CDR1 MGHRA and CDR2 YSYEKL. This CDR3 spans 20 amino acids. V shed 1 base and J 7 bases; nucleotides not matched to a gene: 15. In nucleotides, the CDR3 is TGCGCCAGCAGCCAAGGAGCCCCTCCTTCGACTAGCGGGAGGGGAAATGAGCAGTTCTTC. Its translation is CASSQGAPPSTSGRGNEQFF.

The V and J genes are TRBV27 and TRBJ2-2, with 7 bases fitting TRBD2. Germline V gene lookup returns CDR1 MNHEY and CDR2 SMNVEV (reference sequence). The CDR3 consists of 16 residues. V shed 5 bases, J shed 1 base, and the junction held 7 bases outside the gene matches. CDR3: CASSPRLALNTGELFF. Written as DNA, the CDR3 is TGTGCCAGCAGTCCTCGACTAGCCCTGAACACCGGGGAGCTGTTTTTT.

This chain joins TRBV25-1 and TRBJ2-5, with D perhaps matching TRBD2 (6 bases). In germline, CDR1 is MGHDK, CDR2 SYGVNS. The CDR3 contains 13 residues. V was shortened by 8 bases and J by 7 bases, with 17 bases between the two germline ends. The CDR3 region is CASGGLGLPTQYF. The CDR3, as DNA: TGTGCCAGCGGCGGCCTGGGACTTCCGACCCAGTACTTC.

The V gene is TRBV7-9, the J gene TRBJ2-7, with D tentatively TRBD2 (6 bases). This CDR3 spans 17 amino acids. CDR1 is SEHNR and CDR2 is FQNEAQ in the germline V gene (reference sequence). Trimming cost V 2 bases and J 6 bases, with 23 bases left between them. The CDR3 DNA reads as TGTGCCAGCAGCTTAAATGGGGCTAGCGTTAGACGAGGCGAGCAGTACTTC. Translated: CASSLNGASVRRGEQYF.

DNA for the CDR3: TGTGCCAGCAGTCCTCTGACTAGCGGGTCATTGAATGAGCAGTTCTTC. Translation gives CASSPLTSGSLNEQFF. This rearrangement joins TRBV28 to TRBJ2-1; 10 nucleotides align to TRBD2. The V segment lost 5 bases and the J segment 7 bases; nucleotides outside the gene matches: 11. Germline CDR1 is MDHEN and CDR2 is SYDVKM. The CDR3 runs 16 residues.

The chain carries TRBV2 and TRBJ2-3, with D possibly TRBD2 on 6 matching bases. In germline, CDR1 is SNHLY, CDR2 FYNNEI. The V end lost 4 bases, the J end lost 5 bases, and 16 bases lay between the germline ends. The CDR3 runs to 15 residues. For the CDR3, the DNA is TGTGCCAGCAGTGGGCTTGGGGGGTTTGGAGATACGCAGTATTTT. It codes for CASSGLGGFGDTQYF.